A selection of T cell receptor beta chains follows, all from one sample in a study of blood T cell repertoires in COVID-19. TCRdb's copy holds only in-frame clones and misses some; the assay was immunoSEQ multiplex PCR. The top ten hold about 10% of the sample, which has fewer than 250,000 clones, about four fifths seen once. What was sequenced was peripheral blood. The receptors stem from a woman older than 75 with acute or convalescent COVID-19. The CDR3 runs from the conserved cysteine through the conserved F or W.

j_call: TRBJ2-5
v_call: TRBV9
cdr3_aa: CASSSGQGAWETQYF

j_call: TRBJ2-7
v_call: TRBV30
cdr3_aa: CAWSEDRGDEQYF

j_call: TRBJ1-1
v_call: TRBV30
cdr3_aa: CAWREVNTEAFF

j_call: TRBJ1-2
v_call: TRBV7-2
cdr3_aa: CASSPLGDLTGYGYTF

j_call: TRBJ2-3
v_call: TRBV10-3
cdr3_aa: CAIMRDRGPADTQYF

j_call: TRBJ2-1
v_call: TRBV30
cdr3_aa: CAATSGGLYNEQFF

j_call: TRBJ1-5
v_call: TRBV6-1
cdr3_aa: CASSEGNPFGNQPQHF

j_call: TRBJ2-3
v_call: TRBV7-2
cdr3_aa: CASSITSGGSFADTQYF

j_call: TRBJ2-1
v_call: TRBV10-3
cdr3_aa: CAISESKGRSYNEQFF

j_call: TRBJ1-5
v_call: TRBV6-2/TRBV6-3
cdr3_aa: CASSYPRGSNQPQHF